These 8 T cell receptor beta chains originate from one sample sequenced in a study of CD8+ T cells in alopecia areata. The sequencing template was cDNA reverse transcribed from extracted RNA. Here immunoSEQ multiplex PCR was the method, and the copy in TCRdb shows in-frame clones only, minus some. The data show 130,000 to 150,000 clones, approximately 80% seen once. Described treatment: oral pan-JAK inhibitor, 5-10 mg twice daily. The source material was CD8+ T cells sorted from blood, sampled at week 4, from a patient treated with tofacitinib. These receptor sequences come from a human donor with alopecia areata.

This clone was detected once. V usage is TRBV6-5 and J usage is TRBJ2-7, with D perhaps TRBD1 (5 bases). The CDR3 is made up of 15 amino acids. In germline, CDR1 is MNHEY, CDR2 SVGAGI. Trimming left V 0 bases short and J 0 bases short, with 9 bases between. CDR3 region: CASSYSRTSSYEQYF. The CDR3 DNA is TGTGCCAGCAGTTACTCGAGGACAAGCTCCTACGAGCAGTACTTC.

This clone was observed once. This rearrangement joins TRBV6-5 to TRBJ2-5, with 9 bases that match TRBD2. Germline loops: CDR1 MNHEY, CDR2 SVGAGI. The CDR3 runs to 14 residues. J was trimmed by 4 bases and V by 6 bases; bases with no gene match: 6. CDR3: CASRSGTSLETQYF. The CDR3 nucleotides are TGTGCCAGCAGATCCGGGACTAGCTTAGAGACCCAGTACTTC.

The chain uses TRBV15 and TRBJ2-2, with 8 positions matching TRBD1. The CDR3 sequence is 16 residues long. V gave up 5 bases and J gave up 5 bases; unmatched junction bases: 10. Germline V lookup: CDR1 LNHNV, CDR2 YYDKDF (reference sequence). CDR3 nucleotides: TGTGCCACCAGCCGCGGACAGGGAGAAGGGACCGGGGAGCTGTTTTTT. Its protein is CATSRGQGEGTGELFF.

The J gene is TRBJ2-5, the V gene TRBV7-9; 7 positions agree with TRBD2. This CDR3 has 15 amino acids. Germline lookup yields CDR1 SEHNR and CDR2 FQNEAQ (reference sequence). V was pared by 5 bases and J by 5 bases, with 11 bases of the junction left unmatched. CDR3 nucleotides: TGTGCCAGCAGCCCTCGGGGGGTAGATAGTGAGACCCAGTACTTC. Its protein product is CASSPRGVDSETQYF.

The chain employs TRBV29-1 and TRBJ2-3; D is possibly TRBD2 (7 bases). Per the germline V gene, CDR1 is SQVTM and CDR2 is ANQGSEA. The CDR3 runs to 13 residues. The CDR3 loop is CSARGGSIDTQYF. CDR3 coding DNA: TGCTCGGCAAGGGGGGGGAGTATAGATACGCAGTATTTT.

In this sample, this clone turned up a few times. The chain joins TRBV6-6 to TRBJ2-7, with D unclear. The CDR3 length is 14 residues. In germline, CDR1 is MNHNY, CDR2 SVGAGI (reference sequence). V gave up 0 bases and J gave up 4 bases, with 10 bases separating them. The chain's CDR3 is CASSYSNSPYEQYF. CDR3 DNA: TGTGCCAGCAGTTACTCGAATAGCCCTTACGAGCAGTACTTC.

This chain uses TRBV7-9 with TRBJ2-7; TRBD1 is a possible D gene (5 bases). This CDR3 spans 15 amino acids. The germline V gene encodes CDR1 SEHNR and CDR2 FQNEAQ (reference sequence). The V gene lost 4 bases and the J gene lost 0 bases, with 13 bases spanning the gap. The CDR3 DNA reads TGTGCCAGCAGCTCCGACAGCAAGCCCTCCTACGAGCAGTACTTC. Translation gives CASSSDSKPSYEQYF.

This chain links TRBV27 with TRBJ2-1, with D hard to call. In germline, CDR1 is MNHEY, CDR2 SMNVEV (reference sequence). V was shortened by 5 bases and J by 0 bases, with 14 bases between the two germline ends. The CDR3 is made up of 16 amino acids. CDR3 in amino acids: CASSTLMASSYNEQFF. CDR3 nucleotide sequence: TGTGCCAGCAGTACACTCATGGCTAGCTCCTACAATGAGCAGTTCTTC.